One sample yielded the 22 T cell receptor beta chains listed below, sequenced in a study of blood T cell repertoires in COVID-19. Clones were sequenced by immunoSEQ multiplex PCR, and TCRdb holds only the in-frame ones, with some missing. The table has approximately 260,000 clones, approximately 90% seen once; the top ten hold around 3.6%. The material sequenced was peripheral blood. The receptors derive from a man aged 18 to 29 with active or convalescent COVID-19.

The chain couples TRBV3-1 (or the pseudogene TRBV3-2) to TRBJ2-2; 9 positions agree with TRBD2. This CDR3 has 18 residues. V shed 2 bases and J 4 bases; nucleotides not matched to a gene: 11. From germline, CDR1 is LGHDT and CDR2 YNNKEL (reference sequence). This CDR3 reads CASSQFWGGGAPTGELFF. In DNA form, the CDR3 reads TGTGCCAGCAGCCAATTTTGGGGCGGGGGGGCCCCCACCGGGGAGCTGTTTTTT.

The rearrangement links TRBV19 to TRBJ1-1, with D perhaps matching TRBD1 (6 bases). This CDR3 spans 17 amino acids. The germline V gene has CDR1 LNHDA and CDR2 SQIVND (reference sequence). The V end lost 7 bases, the J end lost 0 bases, and 21 bases lay between the germline ends. The CDR3 reads CASTKRWRGQLNTEAFF. For the CDR3, the DNA is TGTGCCAGTACCAAGCGCTGGAGAGGACAGTTGAACACTGAAGCTTTCTTT. The whole variable domain, filled in from reference TRBV19 and TRBJ1-1, reads DGGITQSPKYLFRKEGQNVTLSCEQNLNHDAMYWYRQDPGQGLRLIYYSQIVNDFQKGDIAEGYSVSREKKESFPLTVTSAQKNPTAFYLCASTKRWRGQLNTEAFFGQGTRLTVV.

This clone was observed a single time. The V call is TRBV7-9, the J call TRBJ1-5; a possible D gene is TRBD1 (6 bases). CDR3 length: 13 residues. Trimming cost V 3 bases and J 7 bases, with 10 bases left between them. In germline, CDR1 is SEHNR, CDR2 FQNEAQ (reference sequence). Written as DNA, the CDR3 is TGTGCCAGCAGCTTCGGCAGGGGACAGCCCCAGCATTTT. Translated: CASSFGRGQPQHF. Drawing the rest from reference TRBV7-9 and TRBJ1-5, the complete variable domain is DTGVSQNPRHKITKRGQNVTFRCDPISEHNRLYWYRQTLGQGPEFLTYFQNEAQLEKSRLLSDRFSAERPKGSFSTLEIQRTEQGDSAMYLCASSFGRGQPQHFGDGTRLSIL.

The chain joins TRBV15 to TRBJ2-1, with D possibly being TRBD2 (5 bases). Trimming removed 5 bases at V and 2 bases at J, with 13 bases between. Germline V lookup: CDR1 LNHNV, CDR2 YYDKDF (reference sequence). The CDR3 loop spans 15 amino acids. The CDR3 loop reads CATSGTGFAYNEQFF. DNA of the CDR3: TGTGCCACCAGCGGAACGGGATTTGCCTACAATGAGCAGTTCTTC. Complete variable domain (other parts from reference TRBV15 and TRBJ2-1): DAMVIQNPRYQVTQFGKPVTLSCSQTLNHNVMYWYQQKSSQAPKLLFHYYDKDFNNEADTPDNFQSRRPNTSFCFLDIRSPGLGDTAMYLCATSGTGFAYNEQFFGPGTRLTVL.

The chain combines TRBV6-5 with TRBJ2-3; D is possibly TRBD2 (5 bases). This CDR3 has 15 amino acids. The ends were cut back, 0 bases at V and 2 bases at J, with 9 bases in the middle. CDR1 and CDR2 from the germline V gene are MNHEY and SVGAGI. This CDR3 reads CASSYSDYSTDTQYF. The CDR3 DNA follows: TGTGCCAGCAGTTACTCAGACTACTCCACAGATACGCAGTATTTT.

The chain employs TRBV19 and TRBJ2-5; D might be TRBD2 (6 bases). Trimming removed 6 bases from V and 0 bases from J, with 8 bases in between. The V gene's germline CDR1 is LNHDA and CDR2 SQIVND (reference sequence). The CDR3 contains 13 residues. The CDR3 DNA reads as TGTGCCAGTAGCCGGGGGTACCAAGAGACCCAGTACTTC. Translation: CASSRGYQETQYF.

This clone was counted once. The chain is built from TRBV5-1 and TRBJ1-1, with 7 bases matching TRBD1. The V gene end was trimmed by 1 base and the J gene end by 4 bases; junction bases not matched to a gene: 1. The CDR3 loop spans 13 amino acids. Germline loops: CDR1 SGHRS, CDR2 YFSETQ. CDR3 nucleotide sequence: TGCGCCAGCAGCTTGACAGGGGCCACTGAAGCTTTCTTT. Translation: CASSLTGATEAFF.

The chain carries TRBV19 and TRBJ1-1; TRBD1 might be the D (6 bases). The CDR3 is made up of 15 amino acids. V was pared by 4 bases and J by 1 base, with 13 bases between. Germline assignment: CDR1 LNHDA and CDR2 SQIVND (reference sequence). CDR3 bases: TGTGCCAGTAGTACCCGGGACAAACAGAACACTGAAGCTTTCTTT. Translation gives CASSTRDKQNTEAFF.

The chain links TRBV12-3 or TRBV12-4 to TRBJ2-1; 8 nucleotides align to TRBD2. There are 13 residues in the CDR3. The V gene end was trimmed by 5 bases and the J gene end by 10 bases; junction bases not matched to a gene: 7. CDR3 in amino acids: CASSLSGVREQFF. The DNA of the CDR3 is TGTGCCAGCAGTCTTAGCGGGGTGAGGGAGCAGTTCTTC.

The chain recombines TRBV19 with TRBJ2-2; D uncertain. This CDR3 region has 15 residues. The germline V gene encodes CDR1 LNHDA and CDR2 SQIVND (reference sequence). The V end lost 3 bases, the J end lost 3 bases, and 11 bases lay between the germline ends. The DNA of the CDR3 is TGTGCCAGTAGTATCCATGACTTGTACACCGGGGAGCTGTTTTTT. Its translation is CASSIHDLYTGELFF.

DNA for the CDR3: TGTGCCAGTAGTATAGGGGCAGGGTCTCCTGACGAGCAGTACTTC. The encoded protein is CASSIGAGSPDEQYF. The genes are TRBV19 and TRBJ2-7; maybe TRBD1 (5 bases). Germline assignment: CDR1 LNHDA and CDR2 SQIVND (reference sequence). V dropped 1 base and J dropped 5 bases, with 15 bases sitting between them. The length of the CDR3 is 15 residues.

The chain is built from TRBV9 and TRBJ1-3, with 7 bases aligning to TRBD1. Trimming at V came to 5 bases and at J to 1 base, leaving 15 bases not matched to a gene. This CDR3 is 18 amino acids long. The germline gives CDR1 SGDLS, CDR2 YYNGEE. The CDR3 DNA reads as TGTGCCAGCAGTCGCGACAGGGTATTGCGGCCATCTGGAAACACCATATATTTT. Translated, it gives CASSRDRVLRPSGNTIYF.

The chain employs TRBV18 and TRBJ2-5; the match to TRBD2 covers 13 bases. The CDR3 has 17 amino acids. The germline V gene encodes CDR1 KGHSH and CDR2 LQKENI. V dropped 0 bases and J dropped 5; count of bases not matched to a gene: 6. The CDR3 region is CASSPPLLAGGSETQYF. In DNA form, the CDR3 reads TGTGCCAGCTCACCACCCTTACTAGCGGGAGGGTCGGAGACCCAGTACTTC.

The chain employs TRBV7-9 and TRBJ1-3; 8 bases line up with TRBD1. After removal of 2 bases from V and 0 bases from J, the junction contained 3 bases not matched to a gene. The CDR3 runs to 16 residues. Germline loops: CDR1 SEHNR, CDR2 FQNEAQ (reference sequence). CDR3 protein: CASSLSGGHSGNTIYF. As DNA, the CDR3 is TGTGCCAGCAGCTTATCAGGGGGCCACTCTGGAAACACCATATATTTT. The variable domain in full, completed from reference TRBV7-9 and TRBJ1-3, reads DTGVSQNPRHKITKRGQNVTFRCDPISEHNRLYWYRQTLGQGPEFLTYFQNEAQLEKSRLLSDRFSAERPKGSFSTLEIQRTEQGDSAMYLCASSLSGGHSGNTIYFGEGSWLTVV.

The rearrangement uses TRBV5-1 and TRBJ2-3; D is possibly TRBD2 (6 bases). CDR1 and CDR2 (germline): SGHRS, YFSETQ. Trimming pared 7 bases from V and 2 bases from J, leaving 17 bases between. This CDR3 spans 15 amino acids. The CDR3 DNA is TGCGCCAGCGACCCCACGGGGGACGACACAGATACGCAGTATTTT. Protein: CASDPTGDDTDTQYF.

The gene calls are TRBV5-1 and TRBJ1-4; the match to TRBD1 covers 8 bases. The J segment lost 4 bases and the V segment lost 3 bases, leaving 8 bases of the junction unmatched. The CDR3 covers 16 residues. Germline V gene data show CDR1 as SGHRS and CDR2 as YFSETQ. The CDR3 DNA reads as TGCGCCAGCAGCTGGACAGGGACGGTTTATAATGAAAAACTGTTTTTT. Encoded protein: CASSWTGTVYNEKLFF.

This chain joins TRBV5-6 and TRBJ2-7, with TRBD2 as a possible D gene (5 bases). Germline CDR1 is SGHDT and CDR2 is YYEEEE. The CDR3 is 14 amino acids. V shed 4 bases and J shed 7 bases, with 18 bases lying between them. The CDR3 region has the DNA TGTGCCAGCAGCCGGGAAGTCGGAGTTCGGGAGCAGTACTTC. As protein: CASSREVGVREQYF.

This chain uses TRBV3-1 (or the pseudogene TRBV3-2) with TRBJ2-2; no definite D call. In germline, CDR1 is LGHDT, CDR2 YNNKEL (reference sequence). The CDR3 sequence is 12 residues long. V lost 4 bases to trimming and J lost 5 bases, with 5 bases between them. The DNA for the CDR3 is TGTGCCAGCAGCCTCGGTACCGGGGAGCTGTTTTTT. It is translated as CASSLGTGELFF.

The J gene is TRBJ2-5, the V gene TRBV30; D gene uncertain. The CDR3 totals 15 residues. Trimming took off 4 bases at V and 1 base at J, with 16 bases between the two ends. CDR1 is GTSNPN, CDR2 SVGIG, per germline (reference sequence). The CDR3 spells CAWMRRTVIQETQYF. For the CDR3, the DNA is TGTGCCTGGATGCGTAGAACAGTGATCCAAGAGACCCAGTACTTC.

This clone was counted a single time. The chain couples TRBV20-1 to TRBJ1-1; 8 bases match TRBD1. The ends lost 1 base at V and 13 bases at J; junction bases unmatched: 5. Germline V gives CDR1 DFQATT, CDR2 SNEGSKA (reference sequence). The CDR3 has 11 amino acids. CDR3 protein: CSARVVQGGFF. The CDR3 DNA reads as TGCAGTGCTAGAGTGGTACAGGGGGGTTTCTTT.

The chain carries TRBV27 and TRBJ1-2; D call uncertain. The V end lost 3 bases, the J end lost 7 bases, and 9 bases lay between the germline ends. This CDR3 is 12 amino acids long. CDR1 and CDR2 (germline): MNHEY, SMNVEV (reference sequence). CDR3 protein: CASSFSGRGYTF. In DNA form, the CDR3 reads TGTGCCAGCAGTTTCTCAGGTCGTGGCTACACCTTC.

The CDR3 nucleotides read TGCGCCAGCAGAAGGGAAGCGGTACCCACAGATACGCAGTATTTT. This translates into CASRREAVPTDTQYF. The chain has TRBV5-1 and TRBJ2-3; a possible D gene is TRBD2 (5 bases). Germline CDR1 SGHRS, CDR2 YFSETQ. V lost 5 bases, J lost 2 bases, and 15 bases lay in between. The CDR3 spans 15 residues.